The 11 T cell receptor beta chains given below trace back to one sample, sequenced in a study of CD8+CD57+ T cells in acquired aplastic anemia. Before being chosen for sequencing, patients had shown CD8+CD57+ cell expansion by flow cytometry. CDR3 and TCR beta VDJ profiling relied on genomic DNA as the template. TCRdb re-called the reads through MiXCR, storing one row per CDR3 protein. The sample carries 200,000 to 300,000 distinct CDR3 sequences, around 82% recorded once. The source material was sorted CD4+, CD8+, or CD8+CD57+ T cells (not recorded which) from PBMCs. These receptors originate from a human donor with aplastic anemia.

About this clonotype itself: The CDR3 does not close with the conserved phenylalanine or tryptophan, likely indicating a read error. The chain couples TRBV11-2 to TRBJ2-3, with TRBD1 as a possible D gene (5 bases). Germline CDR1 is SGHAT and CDR2 is FQNNGV. The CDR3 length is 13 residues. The CDR3 reads CASSLEGANTQYC. The CDR3, as DNA: TGCGCCAGCAGCTTGGAAGGGGCAAATACGCAGTATTGT.

This clonotype showed up just a few times. This rearrangement joins TRBV2 to TRBJ1-1; TRBD1 agrees at 7 bases. Germline CDR1 SNHLY, CDR2 FYNNEI. The CDR3 has 14 residues. Trimming took 6 bases from V and 0 from J; bases not matched to a gene: 4. Here the CDR3 DNA reads TGTGCCAGCAGACAAGGACAGGTGAACACTGAAGCTTTCTTT. This sequence encodes CASRQGQVNTEAFF.

Comment on this clonotype: The missing conserved phenylalanine or tryptophan at the end of this CDR3 makes a read error likely. The DNA is left out, because the CDR3 cannot be placed on it with certainty; the CDR3 is given as TCRdb lists it. The CDR3 protein is CASSFRGQETQYFWPG. The chain carries TRBV12-3 or TRBV12-4 and TRBJ1-2. The CDR3 is 16 residues long, ends included.

This clonotype was seen more than once but under ten times. V and J are TRBV7-2 and TRBJ1-1; D is uncertain. Trimming cost V 3 bases and J 0 bases, with 5 bases left between them. Germline CDR1 SGHTA, CDR2 FQGNSA. CDR3 length equals 13 residues. CDR3 bases: TGTGCCAGCAGCTTCGGCTTGAACACTGAAGCTTTCTTT. Translated, it gives CASSFGLNTEAFF. Using reference TRBV7-2 and TRBJ1-1 for the parts outside the CDR3, the full variable domain is GAGVSQSPSNKVTEKGKDVELRCDPISGHTALYWYRQSLGQGLEFLIYFQGNSAPDKSGLPSDRFSAERTGGSVSTLTIQRTQQEDSAVYLCASSFGLNTEAFFGQGTRLTVV.

The V gene is TRBV7-9, the J gene TRBJ2-1, with TRBD2 matching 8 bases. CDR1 SEHNR and CDR2 FQNEAQ come from the germline V gene (reference sequence). J lost 12 bases, V lost 5 bases, and 15 bases had no gene match. This CDR3 is built from 15 residues. CDR3 sequence: CASSAAGETQNLQFF. The CDR3 DNA sequence: TGTGCCAGCAGCGCAGCGGGAGAAACCCAGAACTTGCAGTTCTTC. Variable domain in full (rest from reference TRBV7-9 and TRBJ2-1): DTGVSQNPRHKITKRGQNVTFRCDPISEHNRLYWYRQTLGQGPEFLTYFQNEAQLEKSRLLSDRFSAERPKGSFSTLEIQRTEQGDSAMYLCASSAAGETQNLQFFGPGTRLTVL.

Comment on this clonotype: No conserved phenylalanine or tryptophan ends this CDR3, so it is likely a read error. CDR3 coding DNA: TGTGCCAGCAGCTCCGTGGGCTGCGATGGGTACACCATA. Its protein product is CASSSVGCDGYTI. The chain recombines TRBV7-2 with TRBJ1-2, with unresolved D. Germline lookup yields CDR1 SGHTA and CDR2 FQGNSA. This CDR3 has 13 amino acids.

A remark on this clonotype: Germline and junction disagree at one end, which may indicate a read error. The rearrangement joins TRBV7-3 to TRBJ2-5; TRBD1 might be the D (7 bases). From germline, CDR1 is SGHTA and CDR2 FQGTGA. The CDR3 loop spans 14 amino acids. The CDR3 DNA reads as TGTGCCACCAGCAGGGGGGCCAACGCAGAGACCCAGTACTTC. Translating it yields CATSRGANAETQYF.

The chain is built from TRBV7-6 and TRBJ2-1; 11 bases are a match to TRBD1. The J segment lost 5 bases and the V segment lost 4 bases, leaving 4 bases of the junction unmatched. The CDR3 consists of 15 residues. Germline V gene lookup returns CDR1 SGHVS and CDR2 FNYEAQ. This chain's CDR3 is CASSSDRGLNNEQFF. CDR3 DNA: TGTGCCAGCAGCTCGGACAGGGGGCTGAACAATGAGCAGTTCTTC.

The gene calls are TRBV5-1 and TRBJ1-1; no firm D call. The germline V gene encodes CDR1 SGHRS and CDR2 YFSETQ. V lost 0 bases, J lost 3 bases, and 12 bases lay in between. This CDR3 has 15 residues. In nucleotides, the CDR3 is TGCGCCAGCAGCTTGGTTGTGTACACCTACACTGAAGCTTTCTTT. Amino acids: CASSLVVYTYTEAFF. Complete variable domain (other parts from reference TRBV5-1 and TRBJ1-1): KAGVTQTPRYLIKTRGQQVTLSCSPISGHRSVSWYQQTPGQGLQFLFEYFSETQRNKGNFPGRFSGRQFSNSRSEMNVSTLELGDSALYLCASSLVVYTYTEAFFGQGTRLTVV.

With regard to this clonotype: One junction end does not reproduce the germline sequence, and a read error may be involved. The V call is TRBV9, the J call TRBJ2-3, with D possibly being TRBD2 (5 bases). CDR3 size: 13 residues. CDR1 SGDLS and CDR2 YYNGEE come from the germline V gene. DNA of the CDR3: TGTGCCAGCAGCGACAGCGGCGGAGATACGCAGTCTTTT. It encodes CASSDSGGDTQSF.

This clonotype has more than one count but fewer than ten. The rearrangement uses TRBV7-9 and TRBJ2-6, with TRBD2 matching over 10 bases. Per the germline V gene, CDR1 is SEHNR and CDR2 is FQNEAQ (reference sequence). The CDR3 is 16 amino acids. V lost 3 bases, J lost 16 bases, and 15 bases stayed unmatched. The CDR3 DNA sequence: TGTGCCAGCAGCTTTCAAAGAAGCGGGGGGGGCGATGAGCTGACTTTC. Protein sequence: CASSFQRSGGGDELTF.